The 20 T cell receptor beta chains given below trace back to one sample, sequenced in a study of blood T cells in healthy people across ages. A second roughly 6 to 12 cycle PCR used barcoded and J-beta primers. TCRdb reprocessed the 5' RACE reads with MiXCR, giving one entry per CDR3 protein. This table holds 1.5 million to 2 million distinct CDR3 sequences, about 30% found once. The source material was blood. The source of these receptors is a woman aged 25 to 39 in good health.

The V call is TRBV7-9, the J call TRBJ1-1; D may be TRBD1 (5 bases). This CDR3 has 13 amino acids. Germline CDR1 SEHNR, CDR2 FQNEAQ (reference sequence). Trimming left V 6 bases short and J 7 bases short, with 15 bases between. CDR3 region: CASRLTVQGEAFF. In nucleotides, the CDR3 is TGTGCCAGCAGATTGACAGTCCAGGGTGAAGCTTTCTTT. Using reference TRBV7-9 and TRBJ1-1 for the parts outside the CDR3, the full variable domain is DTGVSQNPRHKITKRGQNVTFRCDPISEHNRLYWYRQTLGQGPEFLTYFQNEAQLEKSRLLSDRFSAERPKGSFSTLEIQRTEQGDSAMYLCASRLTVQGEAFFGQGTRLTVV.

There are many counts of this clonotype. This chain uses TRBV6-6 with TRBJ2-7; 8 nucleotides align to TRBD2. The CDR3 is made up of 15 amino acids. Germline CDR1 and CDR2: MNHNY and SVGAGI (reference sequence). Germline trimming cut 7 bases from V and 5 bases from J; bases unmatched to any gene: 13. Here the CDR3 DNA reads TGTGCCAGCACCGCCGTCCGCGGGAGGTGGCACGAGCAGTACTTC. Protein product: CASTAVRGRWHEQYF.

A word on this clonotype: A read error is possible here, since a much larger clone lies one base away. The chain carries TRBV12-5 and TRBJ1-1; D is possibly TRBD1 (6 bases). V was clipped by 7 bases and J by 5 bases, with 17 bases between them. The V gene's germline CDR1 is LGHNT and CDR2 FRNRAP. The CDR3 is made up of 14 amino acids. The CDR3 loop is CASDHPQGRTEAFF. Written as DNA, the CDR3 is TGTGCTAGTGATCATCCCCAGGGGAGGACTGAAGCTTTCTTT.

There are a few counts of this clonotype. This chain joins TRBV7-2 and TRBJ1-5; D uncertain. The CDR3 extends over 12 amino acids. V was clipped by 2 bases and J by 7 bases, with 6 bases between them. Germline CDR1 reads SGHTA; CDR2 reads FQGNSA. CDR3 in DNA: TGTGCCAGCAGCTTATGGGCCCAGCCCCAGCATTTT. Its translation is CASSLWAQPQHF.

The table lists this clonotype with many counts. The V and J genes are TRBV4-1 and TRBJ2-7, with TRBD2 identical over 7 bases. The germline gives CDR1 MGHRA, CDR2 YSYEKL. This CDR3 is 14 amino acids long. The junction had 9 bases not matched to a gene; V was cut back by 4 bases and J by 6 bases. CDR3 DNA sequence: TGCGCCAGCAGCCCCCGGGACTACGGATTCGAGCAGTACTTC. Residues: CASSPRDYGFEQYF.

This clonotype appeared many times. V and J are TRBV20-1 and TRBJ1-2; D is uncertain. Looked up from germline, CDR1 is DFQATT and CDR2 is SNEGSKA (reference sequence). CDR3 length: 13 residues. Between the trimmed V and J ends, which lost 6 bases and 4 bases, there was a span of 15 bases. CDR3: CSAHNGPIYGYTF. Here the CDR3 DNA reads TGCAGTGCCCACAACGGACCCATCTATGGCTACACCTTC.

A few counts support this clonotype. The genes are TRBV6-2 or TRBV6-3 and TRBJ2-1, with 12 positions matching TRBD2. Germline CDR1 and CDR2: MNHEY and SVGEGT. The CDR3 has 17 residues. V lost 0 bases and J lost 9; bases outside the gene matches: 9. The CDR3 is CASSYSPLAGGGGEQFF. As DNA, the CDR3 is TGTGCCAGCAGTTACTCCCCACTAGCGGGAGGAGGAGGTGAGCAGTTCTTC.

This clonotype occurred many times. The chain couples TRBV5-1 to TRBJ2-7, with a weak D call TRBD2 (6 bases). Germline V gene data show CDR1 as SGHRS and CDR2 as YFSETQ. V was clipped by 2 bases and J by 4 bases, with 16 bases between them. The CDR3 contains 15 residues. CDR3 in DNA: TGCGCCAGCAGCTTCTTGTCCGGGAGCGAATACGAGCAGTACTTC. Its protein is CASSFLSGSEYEQYF.

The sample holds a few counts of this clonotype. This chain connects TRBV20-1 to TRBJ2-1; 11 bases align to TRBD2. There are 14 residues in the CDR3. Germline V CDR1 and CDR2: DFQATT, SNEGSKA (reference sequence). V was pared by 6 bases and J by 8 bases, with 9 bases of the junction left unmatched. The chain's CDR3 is CSASRLAGIYEQFF. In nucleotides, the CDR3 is TGCAGTGCCAGTAGACTAGCGGGAATCTATGAGCAGTTCTTC.

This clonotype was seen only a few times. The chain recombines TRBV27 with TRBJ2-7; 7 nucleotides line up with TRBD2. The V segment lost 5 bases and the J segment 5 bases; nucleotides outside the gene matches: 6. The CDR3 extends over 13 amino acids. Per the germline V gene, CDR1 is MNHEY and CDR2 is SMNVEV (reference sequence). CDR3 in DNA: TGTGCCAGCAGTCGGACTAGACTCCACGAGCAGTACTTC. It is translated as CASSRTRLHEQYF.

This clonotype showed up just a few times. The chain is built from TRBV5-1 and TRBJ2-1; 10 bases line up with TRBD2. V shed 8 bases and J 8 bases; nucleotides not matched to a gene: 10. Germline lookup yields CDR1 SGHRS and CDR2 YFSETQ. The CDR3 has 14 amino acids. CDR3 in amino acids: CASTPGLAIDEQFF. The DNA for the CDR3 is TGCGCCAGTACCCCGGGACTAGCGATCGATGAGCAGTTCTTC. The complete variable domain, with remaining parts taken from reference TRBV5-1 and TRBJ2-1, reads KAGVTQTPRYLIKTRGQQVTLSCSPISGHRSVSWYQQTPGQGLQFLFEYFSETQRNKGNFPGRFSGRQFSNSRSEMNVSTLELGDSALYLCASTPGLAIDEQFFGPGTRLTVL.

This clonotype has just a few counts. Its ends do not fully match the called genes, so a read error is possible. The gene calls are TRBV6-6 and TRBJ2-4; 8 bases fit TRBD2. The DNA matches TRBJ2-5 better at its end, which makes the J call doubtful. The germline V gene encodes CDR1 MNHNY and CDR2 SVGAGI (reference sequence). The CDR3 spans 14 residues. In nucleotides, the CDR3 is TGTACCAGCAGTACCAGGGGCGGGAGGCCGACCCAGTACTTC. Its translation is CTSSTRGGRPTQYF.

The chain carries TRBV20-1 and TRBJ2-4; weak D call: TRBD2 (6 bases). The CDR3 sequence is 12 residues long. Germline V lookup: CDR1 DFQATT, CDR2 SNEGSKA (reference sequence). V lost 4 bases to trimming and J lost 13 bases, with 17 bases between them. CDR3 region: CSATRGKSEQYF. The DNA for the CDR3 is TGCAGTGCTACACGCGGGAAATCTGAGCAGTACTTC.

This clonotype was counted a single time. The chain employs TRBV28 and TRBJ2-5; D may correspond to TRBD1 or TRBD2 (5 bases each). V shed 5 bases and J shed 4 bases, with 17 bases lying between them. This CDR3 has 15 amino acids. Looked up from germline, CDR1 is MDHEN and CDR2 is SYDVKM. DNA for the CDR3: TGTGCCAGCAGTATCCGGGACGCCTGGAGAGAGACCCAGTACTTC. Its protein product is CASSIRDAWRETQYF.

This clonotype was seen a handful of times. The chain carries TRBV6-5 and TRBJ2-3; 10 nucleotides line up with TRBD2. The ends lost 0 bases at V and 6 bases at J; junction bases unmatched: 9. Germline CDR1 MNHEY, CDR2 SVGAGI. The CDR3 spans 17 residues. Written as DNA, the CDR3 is TGTGCCAGCAGTTACTCCAGGACTAGCGGTCCCCCCGATACGCAGTATTTT. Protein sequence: CASSYSRTSGPPDTQYF.

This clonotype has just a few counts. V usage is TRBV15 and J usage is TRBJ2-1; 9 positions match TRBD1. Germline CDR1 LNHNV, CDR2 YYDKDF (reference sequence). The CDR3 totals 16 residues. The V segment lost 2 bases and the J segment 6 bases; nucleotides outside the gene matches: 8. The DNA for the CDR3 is TGTGCCACCAGCAGACGAGGGACAGGGTCTGCCAATGAGCAGTTCTTC. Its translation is CATSRRGTGSANEQFF.

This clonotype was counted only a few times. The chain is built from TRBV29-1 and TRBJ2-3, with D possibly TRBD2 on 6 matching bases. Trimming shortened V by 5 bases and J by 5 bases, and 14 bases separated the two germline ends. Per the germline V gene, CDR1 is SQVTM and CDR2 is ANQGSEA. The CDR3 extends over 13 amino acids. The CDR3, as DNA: TGCAGCGTTAGCGTTAGGGGAGGAGATACGCAGTATTTT. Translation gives CSVSVRGGDTQYF.

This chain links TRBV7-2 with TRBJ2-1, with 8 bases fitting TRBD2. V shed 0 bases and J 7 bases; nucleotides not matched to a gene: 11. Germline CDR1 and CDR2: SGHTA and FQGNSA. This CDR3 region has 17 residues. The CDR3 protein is CASSLALSRGGQNEQFF. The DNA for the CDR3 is TGTGCCAGCAGCTTAGCCCTATCCCGCGGGGGGCAGAATGAGCAGTTCTTC.

CDR3 protein: CASSSIGRQGTEAFF. The CDR3 region has the DNA TGTGCCAGCAGCTCGATAGGCCGCCAGGGCACTGAAGCTTTCTTT. The rearrangement joins TRBV7-9 to TRBJ1-1; maybe TRBD1 (5 bases). V lost 4 bases and J lost 4, with 16 bases in between. The CDR3 has 15 amino acids. Germline values: CDR1 SEHNR, CDR2 FQNEAQ (reference sequence).

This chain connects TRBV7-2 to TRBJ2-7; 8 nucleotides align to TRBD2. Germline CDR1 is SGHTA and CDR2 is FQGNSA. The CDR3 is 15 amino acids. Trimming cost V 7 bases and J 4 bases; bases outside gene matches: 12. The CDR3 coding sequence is TGTGCCAGCACCGGCCACAGCGGGGGTACTTACGAGCAGTACTTC. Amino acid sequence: CASTGHSGGTYEQYF.